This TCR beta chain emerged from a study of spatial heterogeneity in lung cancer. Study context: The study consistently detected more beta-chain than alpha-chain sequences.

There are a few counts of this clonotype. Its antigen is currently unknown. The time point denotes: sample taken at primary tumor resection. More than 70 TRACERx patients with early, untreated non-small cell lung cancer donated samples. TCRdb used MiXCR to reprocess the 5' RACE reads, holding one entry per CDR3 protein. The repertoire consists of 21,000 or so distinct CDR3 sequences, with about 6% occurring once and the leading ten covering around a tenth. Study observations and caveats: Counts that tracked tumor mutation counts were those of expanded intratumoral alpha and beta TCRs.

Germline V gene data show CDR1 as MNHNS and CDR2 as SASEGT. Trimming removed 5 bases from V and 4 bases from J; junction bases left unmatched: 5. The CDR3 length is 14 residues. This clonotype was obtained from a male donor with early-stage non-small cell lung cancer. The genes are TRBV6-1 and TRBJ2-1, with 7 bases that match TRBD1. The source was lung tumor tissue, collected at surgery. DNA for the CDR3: TGTGCCAGCAGTTTACAGGGGCCGTACAATGAGCAGTTCTTC. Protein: CASSLQGPYNEQFF.